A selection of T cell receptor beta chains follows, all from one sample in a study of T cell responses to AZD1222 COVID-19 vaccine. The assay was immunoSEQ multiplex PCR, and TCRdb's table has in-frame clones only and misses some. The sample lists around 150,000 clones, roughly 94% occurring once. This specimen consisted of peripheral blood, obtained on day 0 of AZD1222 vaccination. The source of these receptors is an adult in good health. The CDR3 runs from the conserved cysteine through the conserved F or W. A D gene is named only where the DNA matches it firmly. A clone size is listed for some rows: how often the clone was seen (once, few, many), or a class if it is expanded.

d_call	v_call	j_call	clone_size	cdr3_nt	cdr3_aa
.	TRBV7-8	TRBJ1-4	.	TGTGCCAGCAGCCCAGCGATTATAGGTGAAAAACTGTTTTTT	CASSPAIIGEKLFF
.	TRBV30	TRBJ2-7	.	TGTGGTCAAGCACAGAGCTCCTACGAGCAGTACTTC	CGQAQSSYEQYF
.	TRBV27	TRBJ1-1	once	TGTGCCAGCAGTTTAGGTGGGTGGAAACCTGAAGCTTTCTTT	CASSLGGWKPEAFF
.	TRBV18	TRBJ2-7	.	TGTGCCAGCTCACGCGACATCCTCTCCTACGAGCAGTACTTC	CASSRDILSYEQYF
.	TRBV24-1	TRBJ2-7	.	TGTGCCACCAGTGCCACAGACAGGACCTACGAGCAGTACTTC	CATSATDRTYEQYF
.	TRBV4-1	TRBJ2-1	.	TGCGCCAGCAGCCAAGGTTCGGGCAGGAGCTCCACTGAGCAGTTCTTC	CASSQGSGRSSTEQFF
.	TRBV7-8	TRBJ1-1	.	TGTGCCAGCAGCGTATCAGGACAGCTAGAGACTGAAGCTTTCTTT	CASSVSGQLETEAFF
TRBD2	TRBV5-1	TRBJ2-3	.	TGCGCCAGCAGCTTGGGAGGGACTAGCGGCACAGATACGCAGTATTTT	CASSLGGTSGTDTQYF
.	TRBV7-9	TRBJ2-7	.	TGTGCCAGCAGCGCAACCTGGACGGGTCTCTACGAGCAGTACTTC	CASSATWTGLYEQYF
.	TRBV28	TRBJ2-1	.	TGTGCCAGCAGTTTAGTTGGGGTAAGGGAGCAGTTCTTC	CASSLVGVREQFF
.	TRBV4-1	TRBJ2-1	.	TGCGCCAGCAGCCAAGTCAGGGAAGATGAGCAGTTCTTC	CASSQVREDEQFF
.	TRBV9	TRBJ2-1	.	TGTGCCAGCAGCGTAGGTTCGGGGTTCTACAATGAGCAGTTCTTC	CASSVGSGFYNEQFF
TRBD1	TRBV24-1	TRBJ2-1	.	TGTGCCACCAGTGACTCTCCGGGACAGGGGACGTTCGATGAGCAGTTCTTC	CATSDSPGQGTFDEQFF
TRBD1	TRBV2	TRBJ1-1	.	TGTGCCAGCAGACAGGGGGCCCTGAACACTGAAGCTTTCTTT	CASRQGALNTEAFF
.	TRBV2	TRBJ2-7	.	TGTGCCAGCAGTAACTACGAGCAGTACTTC	CASSNYEQYF
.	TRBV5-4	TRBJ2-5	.	TGTGCCAGCAGCTTGGACCCCGGAGCTAGCACTGGGACCCAGTACTTC	CASSLDPGASTGTQYF
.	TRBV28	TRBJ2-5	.	TGTGCCAGCAGTTTACTGGGCTCCCAAGAGACCCAGTACTTC	CASSLLGSQETQYF